Following are 18 T cell receptor beta chains from one sample sequenced in a study of memory CD4+ T cells and cytomegalovirus serostatus. The sort gate was single viable CD3+CD4+CD8-CD45RO+ cells for memory CD4+ T cells. Generated by immunoSEQ multiplex PCR, the TCRdb table keeps only in-frame clones and is missing some. Among 30,000 to 40,000 clones listed, about 80% were seen once. The sequencing sample was made of memory CD4+ T cells from blood. These receptors were collected from an adult in good health and CMV-seropositive.

V gene TRBV2 combines with J gene TRBJ1-6; D gene ambiguous. Germline lookup yields CDR1 SNHLY and CDR2 FYNNEI. This CDR3 is 13 amino acids long. Trimming pared 5 bases from V and 7 bases from J, leaving 9 bases between. CDR3 protein: CASSRQENSPLHF. The CDR3 region has the DNA TGTGCCAGCAGTCGCCAGGAGAATTCACCCCTCCACTTT.

V is TRBV7-2 and J is TRBJ1-4; 8 positions agree with TRBD1. Germline CDR1 SGHTA, CDR2 FQGNSA. Germline trimming cut 5 bases from V and 5 bases from J; bases unmatched to any gene: 7. This CDR3 spans 15 amino acids. In DNA, the CDR3 is TGTGCCAGCAGCCCCCGGACAGGGAAGAATGAAAAACTGTTTTTT. It specifies CASSPRTGKNEKLFF.

This clone was counted a single time. This chain joins TRBV5-1 and TRBJ2-2; D ambiguous. CDR3 size: 15 residues. Germline V gene lookup returns CDR1 SGHRS and CDR2 YFSETQ. Trimming removed 1 base at V and 3 bases at J, with 10 bases between. Here the CDR3 DNA reads TGCGCCAGCAGCTTGCAAAGCTCTTACACCGGGGAGCTGTTTTTT. This sequence encodes CASSLQSSYTGELFF.

The chain joins TRBV7-2 to TRBJ1-1; D remains ambiguous. Germline-derived CDR1 and CDR2 are SGHTA and FQGNSA. V lost 2 bases to trimming and J lost 2 bases, with 15 bases between them. The CDR3 consists of 16 residues. The CDR3 is CASSLPPPGTNTEAFF. The CDR3 DNA reads as TGTGCCAGCAGCTTACCCCCCCCGGGCACCAACACTGAAGCTTTCTTT.

The chain employs TRBV7-3 and TRBJ1-1; 7 nucleotides align to TRBD1. Germline trimming cut 9 bases from V and 1 base from J; bases unmatched to any gene: 5. CDR1 and CDR2 from the germline V gene are SGHTA and FQGTGA. There are 13 residues in the CDR3. CDR3: CASKRGRNTEAFF. DNA of the CDR3: TGTGCCAGTAAAAGGGGGCGGAACACTGAAGCTTTCTTT.

The rearrangement links TRBV28 to TRBJ1-2, with D perhaps TRBD1 (6 bases). V was cut by 3 bases and J by 8 bases, with 16 bases left in between. The germline gives CDR1 MDHEN, CDR2 SYDVKM. The length of the CDR3 is 14 residues. The CDR3 loop is CASSFWQGNQGYTF. For the CDR3, the DNA is TGTGCCAGCAGTTTTTGGCAGGGGAACCAAGGCTACACCTTC.

This rearrangement joins TRBV5-1 to TRBJ2-2, with D perhaps TRBD1 (5 bases). The CDR3 is 15 amino acids. Trimming left V 5 bases short and J 0 bases short, with 11 bases between. The germline V gene has CDR1 SGHRS and CDR2 YFSETQ. CDR3 in amino acids: CASRKTETNTGELFF. CDR3 nucleotide sequence: TGCGCCAGCAGGAAGACAGAGACGAACACCGGGGAGCTGTTTTTT.

The chain employs TRBV4-3 and TRBJ1-1; no clear D. CDR1 is LGHNA and CDR2 is YSLEER in the germline V gene. CDR3 length equals 17 residues. With 0 bases removed from V and 3 bases from J, the gap between germline ends came to 17 bases. The chain's CDR3 is CASSQDTYITAYTEAFF. The DNA for the CDR3 is TGCGCCAGCAGCCAAGATACCTACATTACAGCGTACACTGAAGCTTTCTTT.

Notes on this clone: Different DNA sequences within this sample yield the same CDR3. The chain has TRBV4-2 and TRBJ2-7, with D tentatively TRBD2 (7 bases). This CDR3 has 14 residues. Per germline, CDR1 LGHNA and CDR2 YNFKEQ. V was shortened by 1 base and J by 3 bases, with 10 bases between the two germline ends. The DNA of the CDR3 is TGTGCCAGCAGCCAAGGAGGGGGGGGCTACGAGCAGTACTTC. This translates into CASSQGGGGYEQYF.

V usage is TRBV7-2 and J usage is TRBJ2-1; D is unresolved. V lost 2 bases and J lost 0, with 11 bases in between. CDR3 length: 16 residues. Germline V gene sequence: CDR1 SGHTA, CDR2 FQGNSA. The CDR3 DNA reads TGTGCCAGCAGCTTATTTGCCAGCCTCTCCTACAATGAGCAGTTCTTC. Translated, it gives CASSLFASLSYNEQFF.

The chain is built from TRBV6-6 and TRBJ2-4; D is perhaps TRBD1 (5 bases). This CDR3 has 14 amino acids. V was pared by 6 bases and J by 6 bases, with 15 bases between. The V gene's germline CDR1 is MNHNY and CDR2 SVGAGI (reference sequence). CDR3 loop: CASRDRPNANIQYF. In DNA form, the CDR3 reads TGTGCCAGCAGAGACAGACCCAACGCAAACATTCAGTACTTC.

This chain uses TRBV6-5 with TRBJ2-6; tentatively, D is TRBD1 or TRBD2 (5 bases each). The V end was cut by 5 bases, the J end by 2 bases, with 10 bases between. Germline lookup yields CDR1 MNHEY and CDR2 SVGAGI. The CDR3 is made up of 15 amino acids. As DNA, the CDR3 is TGTGCCAGCAGTAAAGAGGGGACTGGGGCCAACGTCCTGACTTTC. Translating gives CASSKEGTGANVLTF.

The chain couples TRBV7-2 to TRBJ2-3; D is tentatively TRBD1 or TRBD2 (6 bases each). With 7 bases removed from V and 2 bases from J, the gap between germline ends came to 10 bases. The CDR3 sequence is 13 residues long. Germline V lookup: CDR1 SGHTA, CDR2 FQGNSA. CDR3 region: CASKGGNTDTQYF. The CDR3 DNA sequence: TGTGCCAGCAAGGGGGGAAACACAGATACGCAGTATTTT.

The chain joins TRBV2 to TRBJ2-2, with TRBD1 identical over 9 bases. Germline V gene data show CDR1 as SNHLY and CDR2 as FYNNEI. This CDR3 spans 15 amino acids. V dropped 5 bases and J dropped 5; count of bases not matched to a gene: 6. The CDR3 sequence: CASSPTGTGTGELFF. The CDR3 DNA is TGTGCCAGCAGTCCGACCGGGACAGGGACCGGGGAGCTGTTTTTT.

The chain is built from TRBV27 and TRBJ2-2, with D possibly being TRBD2 (5 bases). V was shortened by 5 bases and J by 2 bases, with 12 bases between the two germline ends. The CDR3 loop spans 15 amino acids. CDR1 and CDR2 (germline): MNHEY, SMNVEV (reference sequence). CDR3 bases: TGTGCCAGCAGTCCACGACTACTAAACACCGGGGAGCTGTTTTTT. This sequence encodes CASSPRLLNTGELFF.

The chain uses TRBV19 and TRBJ1-3; the D is unclear. CDR1 and CDR2 (germline): LNHDA, SQIVND (reference sequence). Deletions cut 3 bases from V and 6 bases from J, with 36 bases between. CDR3 length: 22 residues. The DNA of the CDR3 is TGTGCCAGTAGTATTGAAGGATACCTCTGGAAATTCTTGTCCTCCCTTAAAAACACCATATATTTT. This encodes CASSIEGYLWKFLSSLKNTIYF. The full variable domain, rest sourced from reference TRBV19 and TRBJ1-3, is DGGITQSPKYLFRKEGQNVTLSCEQNLNHDAMYWYRQDPGQGLRLIYYSQIVNDFQKGDIAEGYSVSREKKESFPLTVTSAQKNPTAFYLCASSIEGYLWKFLSSLKNTIYFGEGSWLTVV.

The chain carries TRBV5-1 and TRBJ2-7; no firm D call. V lost 5 bases, J lost 2 bases, and 5 bases lay in between. CDR3 size: 11 residues. The germline V gene encodes CDR1 SGHRS and CDR2 YFSETQ. CDR3 residues: CASSDTYEQYF. The CDR3 nucleotides are TGCGCCAGCAGTGACACCTACGAGCAGTACTTC.

This clone is a singleton in its sample. This chain joins TRBV28 and TRBJ1-2; 8 bases match TRBD1. V was pared by 3 bases and J by 8 bases, with 14 bases of the junction left unmatched. The germline CDR1 and CDR2 sequences are MDHEN and SYDVKM. The CDR3 is 16 amino acids. The CDR3 DNA follows: TGTGCCAGCAGTTTGCCCCCAGGGGGCGGGGAGATGGGCTACACCTTC. Protein: CASSLPPGGGEMGYTF.